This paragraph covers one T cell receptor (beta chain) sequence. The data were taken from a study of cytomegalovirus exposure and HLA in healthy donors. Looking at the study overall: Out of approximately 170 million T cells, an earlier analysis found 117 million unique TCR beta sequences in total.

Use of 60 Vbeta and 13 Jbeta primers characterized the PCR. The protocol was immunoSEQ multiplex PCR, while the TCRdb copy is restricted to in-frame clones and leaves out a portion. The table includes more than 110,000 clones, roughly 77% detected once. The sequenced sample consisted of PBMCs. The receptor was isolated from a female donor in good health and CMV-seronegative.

The chain's CDR3 is CASTPADRARYEQYF. The CDR3 coding sequence is TGTGCCAGCACCCCGGCGGACAGGGCACGCTACGAGCAGTACTTC. This chain connects TRBV6-1 to TRBJ2-7, with TRBD1 matching 8 bases. Germline V gene sequence: CDR1 MNHNS, CDR2 SASEGT. V gave up 7 bases and J gave up 3 bases; unmatched junction bases: 11. The CDR3 has 15 residues.